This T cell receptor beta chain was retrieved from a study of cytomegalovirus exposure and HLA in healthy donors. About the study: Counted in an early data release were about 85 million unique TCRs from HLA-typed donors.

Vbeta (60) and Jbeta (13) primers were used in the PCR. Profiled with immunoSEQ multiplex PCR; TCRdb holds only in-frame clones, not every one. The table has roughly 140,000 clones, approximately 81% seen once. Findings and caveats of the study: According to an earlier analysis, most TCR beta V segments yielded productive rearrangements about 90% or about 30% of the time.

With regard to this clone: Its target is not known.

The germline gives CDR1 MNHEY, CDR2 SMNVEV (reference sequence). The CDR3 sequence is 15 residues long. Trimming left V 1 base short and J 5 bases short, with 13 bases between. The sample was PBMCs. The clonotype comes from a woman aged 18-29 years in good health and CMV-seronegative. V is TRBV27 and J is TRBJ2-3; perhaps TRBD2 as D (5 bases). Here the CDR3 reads CASSLWSGNEDTQYF. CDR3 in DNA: TGTGCCAGCAGTTTATGGTCGGGAAATGAAGATACGCAGTATTTT.